This TCR beta chain was found in a study of T-cell reconstitution after alpha-beta-depleted transplantation in children. The CDR3 totals 17 residues. V gave up 0 bases and J gave up 8 bases; unmatched junction bases: 15. CDR1 is LNHNV and CDR2 is YYDKDF in the germline V gene (reference sequence). Molecular barcoding with unique molecular identifiers was used for the TCRbeta library. Via MiXCR, TCRdb re-called the PCR reads, giving one row per CDR3 protein. This table has 250,000 to 350,000 distinct CDR3 sequences, approximately 9.8% appearing once. This chain uses TRBV15 with TRBJ2-5; 7 bases match TRBD2. This sample comprised PBMCs from the stem cell graft donor, obtained from the stem cell graft. The receptor was isolated from a human donor who donated a stem cell graft to a child with SCID. In nucleotides, the CDR3 is TGTGCCACCAGCAGAGATGGATTCGGCGGCAGGGAGGGAACCCAGTACTTC. This translates into CATSRDGFGGREGTQYF.